The TCR beta chain described here comes from a study of T cells in Graves' hyperthyroidism and ophthalmopathy. As to this clonotype: Its antigen remains unknown. Germline is not matched at one junction end, which may reflect a read error.

Study-wide points: Blood also carried most thyroid clonotypes expanded above 0.001.

Amplified TCR beta CDR3 regions came from RNA transcripts. Carried out on the TCR CDR3, a first-round RT-PCR used the HTBI primer set. TCRdb re-called the multiplex PCR reads through MiXCR, storing one row per CDR3 protein. The sample lists 250,000 to 350,000 distinct CDR3 sequences; 22% were seen once. CDR1 LNHNV and CDR2 YYDKDF come from the germline V gene (reference sequence). The CDR3 spans 14 residues. The study included ophthalmopathy patients with Clinical Activity Score at least 3, NOSPECS grade at least 4 and duration under 3 months. Sequencing was performed on blood. The TCR comes from a man younger than 45 with Graves' ophthalmopathy. The rearrangement joins TRBV15 to TRBJ2-2, with D unresolved. The CDR3 DNA sequence: TGTGCCAGCAGCCAGGAGCTCGACACCGGGGAGCTGTTTTTT. Amino acids: CASSQELDTGELFF.